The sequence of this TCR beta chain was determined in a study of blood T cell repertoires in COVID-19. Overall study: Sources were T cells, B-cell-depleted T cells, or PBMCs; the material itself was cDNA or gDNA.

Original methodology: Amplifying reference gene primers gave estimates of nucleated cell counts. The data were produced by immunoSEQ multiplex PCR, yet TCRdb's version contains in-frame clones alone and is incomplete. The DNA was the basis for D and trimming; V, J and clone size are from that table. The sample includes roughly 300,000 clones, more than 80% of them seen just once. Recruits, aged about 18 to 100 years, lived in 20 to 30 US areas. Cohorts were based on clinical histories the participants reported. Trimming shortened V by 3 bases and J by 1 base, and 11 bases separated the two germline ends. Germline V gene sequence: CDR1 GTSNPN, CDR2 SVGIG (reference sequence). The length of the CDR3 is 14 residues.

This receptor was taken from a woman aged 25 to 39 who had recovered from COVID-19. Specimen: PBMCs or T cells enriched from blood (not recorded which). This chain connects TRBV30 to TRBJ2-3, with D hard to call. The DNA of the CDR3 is TGTGCCTGGAGCTCACTCCGGGGCACAGATACGCAGTATTTT. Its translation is CAWSSLRGTDTQYF.